This TCR beta chain was found in a study of Ad26.COV2.S vaccination and SARS-CoV-2 variants. The overall study: The authors gave Ad26.COV2.S intramuscularly, either once or twice 56 days apart.

As to this clone: Its cognate antigen is unknown.

General study findings and limits: Analyses that measured TCR breadth and depth may have underestimated total T cell responses. The study found similar non-spike TCR breadth in vaccine and placebo recipients.

Profiling relied on immunoSEQ multiplex PCR, and the TCRdb table lists in-frame clones only, not all of them. The sample comprises 380,000 or so clones, 88% of which are singletons, and 6.4% rests with the top ten. Treatment meaning: roughly 18 received Ad26.COV2.S at low or high dose, single or two shots; 5 received placebo; per-sample allocation not given. Sampling took place 63 days after the first vaccine or placebo injection. This Boston cohort included adults aged 18-55 years. CDR1 LGHDT and CDR2 YNNKEL come from the germline V gene (reference sequence). The ends were cut back, 2 bases at V and 6 bases at J, with 3 bases in the middle. The CDR3 runs 11 residues.

The chain links TRBV3-1 (or the pseudogene TRBV3-2) to TRBJ2-3; D unclear. The sequence was obtained from a person aged 18-65 years who received the Ad26.COV2.S COVID-19 vaccine or a placebo. This material consisted of peripheral blood, taken in a trial of Ad26.COV2.S vaccine versus placebo. CDR3 DNA: TGTGCCAGCAGCCAAATTGATACGCAGTATTTT. Amino acids: CASSQIDTQYF.